This entry concerns a single T cell receptor (beta chain). Antigen: not known. The germline V gene encodes CDR1 GTSNPN and CDR2 SVGIG (reference sequence). The CDR3 sequence is 14 residues long. V dropped 3 bases and J dropped 7; count of bases not matched to a gene: 4. Profiled with immunoSEQ multiplex PCR; TCRdb holds only in-frame clones, not every one. Seen here are under 95,000 clones, 70% to 90% observed once, and the top ten hold around 9.3%. This entry comes from a study of T cell responses to AZD1222 COVID-19 vaccine. General study results and limits: Within unmutated variant regions lay the reported targets of nearly half of spike-specific TCRs. Females made up more of the donors, who were largely white British, and clonal diversity may have come out too low.

The V call is TRBV30, the J call TRBJ1-6, with 9 bases lining up with TRBD1. The sequence was collected from an adult who received the AZD1222 COVID-19 vaccine. The input for sequencing was peripheral blood, taken 28 days after the second AZD1222 dose. CDR3: CAWSPGTGNSPLHF. The CDR3 DNA reads as TGTGCCTGGAGCCCCGGGACAGGGAATTCACCCCTCCACTTT.